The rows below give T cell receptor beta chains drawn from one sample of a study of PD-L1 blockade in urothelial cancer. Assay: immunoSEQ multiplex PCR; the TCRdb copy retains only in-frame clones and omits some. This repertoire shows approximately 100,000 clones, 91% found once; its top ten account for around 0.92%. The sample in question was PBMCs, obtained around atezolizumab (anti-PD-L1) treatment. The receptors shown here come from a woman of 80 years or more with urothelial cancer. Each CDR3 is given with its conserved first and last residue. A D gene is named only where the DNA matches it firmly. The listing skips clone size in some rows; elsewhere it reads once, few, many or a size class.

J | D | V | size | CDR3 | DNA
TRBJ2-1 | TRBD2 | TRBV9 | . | CASSVSASGRFYNEQFF | TGTGCCAGCAGCGTATCGGCTAGCGGGAGGTTCTACAATGAGCAGTTCTTC
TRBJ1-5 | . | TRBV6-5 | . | CASSEVGTGSF | .
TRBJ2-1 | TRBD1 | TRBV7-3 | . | CASSLSGQTQFF | TGTGCCAGCAGCTTATCGGGACAGACGCAGTTCTTC
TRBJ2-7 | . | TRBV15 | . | CATSRDMAGLSYEQYF | TGTGCCACCAGCAGAGATATGGCGGGACTCTCCTACGAGCAGTACTTC
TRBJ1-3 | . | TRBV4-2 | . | CASSQDEGAGNTIYF | TGTGCCAGCAGCCAAGATGAGGGGGCTGGAAACACCATATATTTT
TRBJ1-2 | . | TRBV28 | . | CASSGQTFGYTF | TGTGCCAGCAGCGGACAGACGTTTGGCTACACCTTC
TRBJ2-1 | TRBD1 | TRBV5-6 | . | CASSLTPTGTTNNEQFF | TGTGCCAGCAGCTTGACCCCGACAGGGACGACAAACAATGAGCAGTTCTTC
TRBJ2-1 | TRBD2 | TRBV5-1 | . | CASSFGLAGEDGEQFF | TGCGCCAGCAGCTTCGGACTAGCGGGAGAGGATGGTGAGCAGTTCTTC
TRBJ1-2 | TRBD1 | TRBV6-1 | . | CASRRQGSDGYTF | TGTGCCAGCAGGCGACAGGGATCCGATGGCTACACCTTC
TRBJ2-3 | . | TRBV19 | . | CASSIGQNTDTQYF | TGTGCCAGTAGTATAGGACAGAACACAGATACGCAGTATTTT
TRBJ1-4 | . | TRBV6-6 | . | CASTPNGRDYEKLFF | TGTGCCAGCACCCCGAACGGCAGGGACTATGAAAAACTGTTTTTT
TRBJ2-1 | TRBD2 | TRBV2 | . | CASGGGTPGNEQFF | TGTGCCAGCGGGGGGGGGACGCCCGGCAATGAGCAGTTCTTC
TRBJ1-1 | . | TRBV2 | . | CASSPEAVMNTEAFF | TGTGCCAGCAGTCCGGAGGCGGTGATGAACACTGAAGCTTTCTTT
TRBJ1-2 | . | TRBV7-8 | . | CASSLARGPNYGYTF | TGTGCCAGCAGCTTAGCGCGGGGGCCCAACTATGGCTACACCTTC
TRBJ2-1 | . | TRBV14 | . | CASSQGPVYNEQFF | TGTGCCAGCAGCCAGGGGCCAGTCTACAATGAGCAGTTCTTC
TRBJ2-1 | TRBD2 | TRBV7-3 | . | CASSLVAGGSNEQFF | TGTGCCAGCAGCTTAGTGGCGGGAGGTAGCAATGAGCAGTTCTTC
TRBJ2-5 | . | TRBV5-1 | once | CASSLGGTGQETQYF | TGCGCCAGCAGCTTGGGCGGGACTGGCCAAGAGACCCAGTACTTC
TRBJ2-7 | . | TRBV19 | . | CASSIGTGKSINKQYF | TGTGCCAGTAGTATAGGCACAGGGAAATCGATCAACAAGCAGTACTTC
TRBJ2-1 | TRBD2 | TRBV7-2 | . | CASSLAPSGYYNEQFF | TGTGCCAGCAGCTTAGCGCCTAGCGGCTACTACAATGAGCAGTTCTTC
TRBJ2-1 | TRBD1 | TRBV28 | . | CASSLQGAPGFF | TGTGCCAGCAGTTTACAGGGGGCTCCCGGGTTCTTC
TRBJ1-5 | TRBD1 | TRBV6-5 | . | CASSQTGINQPQHF | TGTGCCAGCAGCCAGACAGGGATTAATCAGCCCCAGCATTTT
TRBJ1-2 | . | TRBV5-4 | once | CASSLQGQQGYTF | TGTGCCAGCAGCTTGCAGGGGCAGCAGGGCTACACCTTC
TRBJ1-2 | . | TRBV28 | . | CASSLGSGSYGYTF | TGTGCCAGCAGTTTAGGATCAGGGTCATATGGCTACACCTTC
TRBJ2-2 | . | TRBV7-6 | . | CASSLIGDNTGELFF | TGTGCCAGCAGCTTAATTGGAGATAACACCGGGGAGCTGTTTTTT
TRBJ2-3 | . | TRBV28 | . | CALGGVTDTQYF | TGTGCCTTAGGAGGGGTCACAGATACGCAGTATTTT
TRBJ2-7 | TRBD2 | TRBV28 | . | CASSLSLAGGPLSYEQYF | TGTGCCAGCAGTCTCTCTCTAGCGGGAGGACCTCTCTCCTACGAGCAGTACTTC
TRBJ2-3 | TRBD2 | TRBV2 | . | CASFTSGGRTDTQYF | TGTGCCAGCTTCACTAGCGGGGGACGCACAGATACGCAGTATTTT
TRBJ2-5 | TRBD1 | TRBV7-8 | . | CASSLDRGNVETQYF | TGTGCCAGCAGCCTGGACAGGGGGAACGTAGAGACCCAGTACTTC
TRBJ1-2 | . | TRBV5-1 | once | CASSSSGEIIHGYTF | TGCGCCAGCAGCTCAAGCGGGGAGATAATCCATGGCTACACCTTC
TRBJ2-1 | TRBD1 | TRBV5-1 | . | CASADRSSYNEQFF | TGCGCCAGCGCGGACAGGAGCTCCTACAATGAGCAGTTCTTC
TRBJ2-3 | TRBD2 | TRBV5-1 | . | CASSLVVAGGPFDTQYF | TGCGCCAGCAGCTTGGTGGTAGCGGGAGGGCCTTTCGATACGCAGTATTTT
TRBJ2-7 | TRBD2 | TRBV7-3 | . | CASSPSAGGYEQYF | TGTGCCAGCAGTCCATCGGCGGGGGGCTACGAGCAGTACTTC
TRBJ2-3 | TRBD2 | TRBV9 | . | CASSARGGGLAAPDTQYF | TGTGCCAGCAGCGCCCGAGGGGGGGGACTAGCCGCGCCAGATACGCAGTATTTT
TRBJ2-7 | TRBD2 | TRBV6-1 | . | CASIRPGGPYEQYF | TGTGCCAGCATAAGGCCGGGGGGGCCCTACGAGCAGTACTTC
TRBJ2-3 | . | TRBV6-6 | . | CASSYSELGTDTQYF | TGTGCCAGCAGTTACTCGGAGCTTGGCACAGATACGCAGTATTTT
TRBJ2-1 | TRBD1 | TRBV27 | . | CASSQQGASYNEQFF | TGTGCCAGCAGTCAACAGGGGGCTTCCTACAATGAGCAGTTCTTC
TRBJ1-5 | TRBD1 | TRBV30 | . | CAWSGDRSNQPQHF | TGTGCCTGGAGCGGGGACAGGAGCAATCAGCCCCAGCATTTT
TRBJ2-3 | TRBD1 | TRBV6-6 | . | CASRGRGQVTDTQYF | TGTGCCAGCAGGGGCAGGGGGCAGGTCACAGATACGCAGTATTTT
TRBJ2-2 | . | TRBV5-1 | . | CASRAGQENTGELFF | TGCGCCAGCAGAGCGGGACAGGAGAACACCGGGGAGCTGTTTTTT
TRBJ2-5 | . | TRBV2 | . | CASSQWETQYF | TGTGCCAGCAGTCAGTGGGAGACCCAGTACTTC
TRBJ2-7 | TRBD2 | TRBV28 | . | CASSTFGLAGGREQYF | TGTGCCAGCAGCACCTTCGGACTAGCGGGAGGGCGGGAGCAGTACTTC
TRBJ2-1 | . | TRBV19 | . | CASKGLLWNEQFF | TGTGCCAGTAAAGGACTCCTTTGGAATGAGCAGTTCTTC
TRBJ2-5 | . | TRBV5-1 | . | CASSSGDFLETQYF | TGCGCCAGCAGCTCTGGGGACTTTTTAGAGACCCAGTACTTC
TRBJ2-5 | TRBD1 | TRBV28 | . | CASRMDRGSPQYF | TGTGCCAGCAGGATGGACAGGGGGAGTCCCCAGTACTTC
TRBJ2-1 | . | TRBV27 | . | CASSLESASSYNEQFF | TGTGCCAGCAGTTTGGAGTCAGCGAGCTCCTACAATGAGCAGTTCTTC
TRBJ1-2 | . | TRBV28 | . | CASSFVGGDYGYTF | TGTGCCAGCAGTTTTGTCGGGGGAGACTATGGCTACACCTTC
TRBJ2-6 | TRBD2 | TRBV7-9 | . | CASSLATSGRTAGANVLTF | TGTGCCAGCAGCTTAGCAACTAGCGGGAGGACTGCTGGGGCCAACGTCCTGACTTTC
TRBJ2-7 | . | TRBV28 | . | CASSLNGVNHEQYF | TGTGCCAGCAGTTTAAACGGGGTTAACCACGAGCAGTACTTC
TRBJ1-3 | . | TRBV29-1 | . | CRVTGRGNTIYF | TGCAGGGTGACAGGTAGGGGAAACACCATATATTTT
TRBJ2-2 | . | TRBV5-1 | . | CASGPGTGELFF | TGCGCCAGTGGGCCAGGCACCGGGGAGCTGTTTTTT
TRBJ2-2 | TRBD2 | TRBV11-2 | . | CASSLGTSGSGLFF | TGTGCCAGCAGCCTAGGGACTAGCGGGAGTGGGCTGTTTTTT
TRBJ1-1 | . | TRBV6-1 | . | CASSDPASWERTEAFF | TGTGCCAGCAGTGACCCCGCCTCTTGGGAGAGGACTGAAGCTTTCTTT
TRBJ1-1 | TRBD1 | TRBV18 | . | CASSETGAEAFF | TGTGCCAGCTCAGAAACAGGGGCTGAAGCTTTCTTT
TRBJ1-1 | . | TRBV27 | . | CASRIQVYTEAFF | TGTGCCAGCAGGATACAGGTCTACACTGAAGCTTTCTTT
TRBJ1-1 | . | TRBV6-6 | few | CASSSPGKGTEAFF | TGTGCCAGCAGTTCGCCGGGAAAAGGCACTGAAGCTTTCTTT
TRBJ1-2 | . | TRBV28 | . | CASSLAGTPRGYTF | TGTGCCAGCAGTTTAGCAGGGACACCTCGGGGCTACACCTTC
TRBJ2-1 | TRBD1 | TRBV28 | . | CASRGTLQGAQRSYNEQFF | TGTGCCAGCAGGGGCACCTTACAGGGGGCACAGAGGTCCTACAATGAGCAGTTCTTC